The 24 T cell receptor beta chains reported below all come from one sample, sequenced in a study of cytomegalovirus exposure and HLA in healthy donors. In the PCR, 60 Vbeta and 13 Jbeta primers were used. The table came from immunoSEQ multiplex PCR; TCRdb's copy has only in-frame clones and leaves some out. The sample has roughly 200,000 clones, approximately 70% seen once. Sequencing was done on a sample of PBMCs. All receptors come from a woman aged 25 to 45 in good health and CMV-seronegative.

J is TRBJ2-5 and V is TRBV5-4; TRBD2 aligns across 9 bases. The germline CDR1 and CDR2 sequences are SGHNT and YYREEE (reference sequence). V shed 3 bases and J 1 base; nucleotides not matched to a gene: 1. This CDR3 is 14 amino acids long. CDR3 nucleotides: TGTGCCAGCAGCTCTAGCGGGACCCAAGAGACCCAGTACTTC. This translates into CASSSSGTQETQYF.

In DNA, the CDR3 is TGTGCCAGCAGTCTCAAACAGGGTTTCGAGCAGTACTTC. This sequence encodes CASSLKQGFEQYF. The gene calls are TRBV28 and TRBJ2-7; D may be TRBD1 (6 bases). Trimming shortened V by 5 bases and J by 6 bases, and 14 bases separated the two germline ends. This CDR3 has 13 residues. Germline values: CDR1 MDHEN, CDR2 SYDVKM.

Here the CDR3 DNA reads TGTGCCAGCAGTTTTAAGGGGACAGGGTTTGAAAAACTGTTTTTT. Residues: CASSFKGTGFEKLFF. V usage is TRBV27 and J usage is TRBJ1-4, with 9 bases fitting TRBD1. Germline V gene data show CDR1 as MNHEY and CDR2 as SMNVEV (reference sequence). This CDR3 has 15 amino acids. V lost 3 bases, J lost 7 bases, and 6 bases stayed unmatched. Full variable domain (outside the CDR3, taken from reference TRBV27 and TRBJ1-4): EAQVTQNPRYLITVTGKKLTVTCSQNMNHEYMSWYRQDPGLGLRQIYYSMNVEVTDKGDVPEGYKVSRKEKRNFPLILESPSPNQTSLYFCASSFKGTGFEKLFFGSGTQLSVL.

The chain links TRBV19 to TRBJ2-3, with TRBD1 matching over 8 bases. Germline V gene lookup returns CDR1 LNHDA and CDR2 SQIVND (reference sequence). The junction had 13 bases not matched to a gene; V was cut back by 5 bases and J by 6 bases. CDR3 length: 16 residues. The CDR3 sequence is CASSFRPGQGRDTQYF. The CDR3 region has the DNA TGTGCCAGTAGTTTTCGCCCCGGACAGGGCCGGGATACGCAGTATTTT.

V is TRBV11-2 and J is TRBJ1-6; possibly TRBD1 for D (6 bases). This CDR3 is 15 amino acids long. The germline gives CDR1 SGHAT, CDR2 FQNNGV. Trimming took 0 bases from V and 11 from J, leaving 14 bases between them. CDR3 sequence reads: CASSLDRGGGTPLHF. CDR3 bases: TGTGCCAGCAGCTTAGATCGGGGAGGGGGTACACCCCTCCACTTT.

CDR3 sequence reads: CASSSQANTGELFF. The CDR3 DNA reads TGTGCCAGTTCCTCACAGGCGAACACCGGGGAGCTGTTTTTT. The J gene is TRBJ2-2, the V gene TRBV5-5; possibly TRBD1 for D (5 bases). Trimming took off 8 bases at V and 0 bases at J, with 11 bases between the two ends. Germline CDR1 reads SGHKS; CDR2 reads YYEKEE (reference sequence). This CDR3 comprises 14 residues.

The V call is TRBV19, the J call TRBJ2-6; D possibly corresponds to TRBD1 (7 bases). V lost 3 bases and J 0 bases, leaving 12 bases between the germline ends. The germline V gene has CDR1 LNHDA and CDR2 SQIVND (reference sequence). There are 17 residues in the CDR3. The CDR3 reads CASSIYRGGSGANVLTF. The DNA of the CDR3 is TGTGCCAGTAGTATTTACAGGGGAGGCTCTGGGGCCAACGTCCTGACTTTC.

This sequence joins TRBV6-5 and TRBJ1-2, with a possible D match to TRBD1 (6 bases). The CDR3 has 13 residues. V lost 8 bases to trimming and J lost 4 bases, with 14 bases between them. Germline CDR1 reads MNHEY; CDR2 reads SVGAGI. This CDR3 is CASRDKQGYGYTF. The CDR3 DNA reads TGTGCCAGCCGGGACAAACAGGGCTATGGCTACACCTTC.

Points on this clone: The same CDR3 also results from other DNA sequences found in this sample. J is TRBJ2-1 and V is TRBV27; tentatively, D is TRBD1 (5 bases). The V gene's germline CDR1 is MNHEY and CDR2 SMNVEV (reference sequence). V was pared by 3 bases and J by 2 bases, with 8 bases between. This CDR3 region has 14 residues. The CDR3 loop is CASSFRGAYNEQFF. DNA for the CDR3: TGTGCCAGCAGTTTTAGGGGCGCCTACAATGAGCAGTTCTTC.

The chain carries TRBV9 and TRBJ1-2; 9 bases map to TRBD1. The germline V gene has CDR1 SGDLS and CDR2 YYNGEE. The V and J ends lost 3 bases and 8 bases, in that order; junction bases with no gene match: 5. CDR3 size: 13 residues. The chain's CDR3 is CASSAGDREGYTF. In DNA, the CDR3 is TGTGCCAGCAGCGCTGGGGACAGGGAAGGCTACACCTTC.

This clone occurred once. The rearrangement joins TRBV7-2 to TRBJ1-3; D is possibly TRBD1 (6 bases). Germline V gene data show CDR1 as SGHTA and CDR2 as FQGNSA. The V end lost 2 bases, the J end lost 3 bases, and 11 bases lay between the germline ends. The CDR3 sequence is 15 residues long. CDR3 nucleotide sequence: TGTGCCAGCAGCTTATTAAGGGGGGGTGGAAACACCATATATTTT. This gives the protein CASSLLRGGGNTIYF. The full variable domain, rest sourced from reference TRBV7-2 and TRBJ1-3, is GAGVSQSPSNKVTEKGKDVELRCDPISGHTALYWYRQSLGQGLEFLIYFQGNSAPDKSGLPSDRFSAERTGGSVSTLTIQRTQQEDSAVYLCASSLLRGGGNTIYFGEGSWLTVV.

In nucleotides, the CDR3 is TGTGCCAGCAGCTTAGGGACGACTAGCGGGAACTACGAGCAGTACTTC. This translates into CASSLGTTSGNYEQYF. The genes are TRBV7-6 and TRBJ2-7; 11 positions agree with TRBD2. Germline V gene lookup returns CDR1 SGHVS and CDR2 FNYEAQ. CDR3 length: 16 residues. The V gene end was trimmed by 1 base and the J gene end by 3 bases; junction bases not matched to a gene: 5.

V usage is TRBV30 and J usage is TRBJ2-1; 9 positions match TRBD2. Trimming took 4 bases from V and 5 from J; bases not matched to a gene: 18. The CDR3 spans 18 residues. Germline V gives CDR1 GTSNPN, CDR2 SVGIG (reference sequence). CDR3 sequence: CAWKERYVVAGEDNEQFF. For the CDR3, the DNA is TGTGCCTGGAAGGAACGGTACGTAGTAGCGGGAGAAGACAATGAGCAGTTCTTC.

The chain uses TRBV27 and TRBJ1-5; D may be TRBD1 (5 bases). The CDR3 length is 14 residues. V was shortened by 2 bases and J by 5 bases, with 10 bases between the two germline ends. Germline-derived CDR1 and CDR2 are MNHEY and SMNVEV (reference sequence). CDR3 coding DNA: TGTGCCAGCAGTTTAGGAGGGGCTCATCAGCCCCAGCATTTT. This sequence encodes CASSLGGAHQPQHF.

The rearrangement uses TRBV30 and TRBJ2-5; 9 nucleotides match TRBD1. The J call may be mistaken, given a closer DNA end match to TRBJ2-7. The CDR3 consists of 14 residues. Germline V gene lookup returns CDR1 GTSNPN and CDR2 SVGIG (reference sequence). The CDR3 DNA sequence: TGTGCCTGGACAACCGGGACAGGGTCCTACGAGCAGTACTTC. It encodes CAWTTGTGSYEQYF.

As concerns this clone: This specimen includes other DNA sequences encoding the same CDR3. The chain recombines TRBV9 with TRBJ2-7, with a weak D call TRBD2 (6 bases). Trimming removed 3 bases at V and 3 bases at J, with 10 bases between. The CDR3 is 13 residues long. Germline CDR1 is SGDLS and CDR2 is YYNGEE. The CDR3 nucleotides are TGTGCCAGCAGCGCCGGGGGTAGCTACGAGCAGTACTTC. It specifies CASSAGGSYEQYF.

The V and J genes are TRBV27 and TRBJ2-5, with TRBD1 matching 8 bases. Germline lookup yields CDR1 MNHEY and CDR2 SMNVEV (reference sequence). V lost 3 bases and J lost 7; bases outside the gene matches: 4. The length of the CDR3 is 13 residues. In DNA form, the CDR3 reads TGTGCCAGCAGTTTTACACAGGGGGGGACCCAGTACTTC. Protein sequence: CASSFTQGGTQYF.

CDR3: CAWSPDADYGYTF. CDR3 nucleotides: TGTGCCTGGAGTCCCGACGCGGACTATGGCTACACCTTC. This chain joins TRBV30 and TRBJ1-2; D not resolved. Germline CDR1 and CDR2: GTSNPN and SVGIG (reference sequence). The CDR3 totals 13 residues. Trimming shortened V by 2 bases and J by 3 bases, and 10 bases separated the two germline ends.

The chain's CDR3 is CASSVGQARIRYTF. CDR3 coding DNA: TGTGCCAGCAGCGTAGGACAGGCCCGAATTCGCTACACCTTC. V gene TRBV11-2 combines with J gene TRBJ1-2; 7 positions agree with TRBD1. V dropped 5 bases and J dropped 9; count of bases not matched to a gene: 12. The CDR3 spans 14 residues. Germline V gene lookup returns CDR1 SGHAT and CDR2 FQNNGV.

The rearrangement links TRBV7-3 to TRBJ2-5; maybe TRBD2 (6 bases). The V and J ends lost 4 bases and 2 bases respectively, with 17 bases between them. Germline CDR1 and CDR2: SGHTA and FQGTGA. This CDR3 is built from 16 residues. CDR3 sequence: CASSSAGPSSQETQYF. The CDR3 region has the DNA TGTGCCAGCAGCTCCGCGGGACCGAGTTCACAAGAGACCCAGTACTTC.

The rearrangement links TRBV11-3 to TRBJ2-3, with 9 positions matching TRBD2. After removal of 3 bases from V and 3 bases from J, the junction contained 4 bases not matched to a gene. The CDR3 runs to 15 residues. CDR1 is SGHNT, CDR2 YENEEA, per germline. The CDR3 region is CASSLRGGRTDTQYF. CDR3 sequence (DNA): TGTGCCAGCAGCTTGCGGGGGGGCCGTACAGATACGCAGTATTTT.

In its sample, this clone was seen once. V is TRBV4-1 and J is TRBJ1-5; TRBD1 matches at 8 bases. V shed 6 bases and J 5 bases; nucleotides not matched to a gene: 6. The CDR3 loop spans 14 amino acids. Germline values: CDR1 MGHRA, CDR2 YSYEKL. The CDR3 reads CASRGPGQDQPQHF. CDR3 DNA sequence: TGCGCCAGCAGAGGTCCGGGACAGGATCAGCCCCAGCATTTT.

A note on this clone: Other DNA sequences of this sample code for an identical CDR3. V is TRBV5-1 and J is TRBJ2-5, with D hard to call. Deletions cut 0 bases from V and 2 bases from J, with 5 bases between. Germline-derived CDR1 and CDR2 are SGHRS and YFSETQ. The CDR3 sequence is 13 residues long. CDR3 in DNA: TGCGCCAGCAGCTTGGGAGGTCAAGAGACCCAGTACTTC. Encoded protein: CASSLGGQETQYF.

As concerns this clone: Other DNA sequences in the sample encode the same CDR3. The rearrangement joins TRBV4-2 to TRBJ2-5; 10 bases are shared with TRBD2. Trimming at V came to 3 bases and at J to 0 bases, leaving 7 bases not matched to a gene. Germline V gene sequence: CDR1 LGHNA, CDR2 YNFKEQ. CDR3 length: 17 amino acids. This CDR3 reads CASSQVGSGRYQETQYF. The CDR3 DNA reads TGTGCCAGCAGCCAGGTCGGTAGCGGGAGGTACCAAGAGACCCAGTACTTC.